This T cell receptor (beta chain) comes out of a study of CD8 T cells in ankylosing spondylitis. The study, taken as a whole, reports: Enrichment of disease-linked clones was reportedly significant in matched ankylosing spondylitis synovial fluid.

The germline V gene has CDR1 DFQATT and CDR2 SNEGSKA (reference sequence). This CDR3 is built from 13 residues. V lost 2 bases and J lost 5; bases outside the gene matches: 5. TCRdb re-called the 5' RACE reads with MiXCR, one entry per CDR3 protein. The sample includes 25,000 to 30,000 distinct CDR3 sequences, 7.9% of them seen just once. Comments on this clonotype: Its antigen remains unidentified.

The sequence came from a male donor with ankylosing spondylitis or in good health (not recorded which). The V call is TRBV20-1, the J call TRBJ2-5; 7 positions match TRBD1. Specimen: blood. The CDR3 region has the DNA TGCAGTGCTAGAAAGGGGGCCGGGGAGACCCAGTACTTC. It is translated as CSARKGAGETQYF.